These 16 T cell receptor beta chains were sequenced from one sample in a study of T cell responses to AZD1222 COVID-19 vaccine. Measured with immunoSEQ multiplex PCR; TCRdb has only the in-frame clones, and not every one. Among roughly 140,000 clones listed, around 88% were seen once. The sequences come from peripheral blood, collected on day 0 of MenACWY control vaccination. These receptors were obtained from an adult in good health.

The chain links TRBV5-4 to TRBJ1-1; D is undetermined. This CDR3 region has 12 residues. The germline V and J ends were trimmed by 0 bases and 5 bases, with 5 bases remaining between them. The V gene's germline CDR1 is SGHNT and CDR2 YYREEE (reference sequence). The CDR3 region is CASSLDGTEAFF. CDR3 DNA sequence: TGTGCCAGCAGCTTGGACGGGACTGAAGCTTTCTTT.

The V gene is TRBV3-1 (or the pseudogene TRBV3-2), the J gene TRBJ2-7; D remains ambiguous. V dropped 1 base and J dropped 2 bases, with 6 bases sitting between them. Germline values: CDR1 LGHDT, CDR2 YNNKEL (reference sequence). This CDR3 comprises 13 residues. The CDR3 loop is CASSQGGTYEQYF. The DNA for the CDR3 is TGTGCCAGCAGCCAAGGTGGGACCTACGAGCAGTACTTC.

V gene TRBV6-5 combines with J gene TRBJ1-1; 8 nucleotides match TRBD1. CDR3 length: 14 amino acids. V lost 6 bases to trimming and J lost 0 bases; unmatched junction nucleotides: 3. CDR1 is MNHEY, CDR2 SVGAGI, per germline. The CDR3 nucleotides read TGTGCCAGCAGCCTGACAGGGGTGAACACTGAAGCTTTCTTT. Encoded protein: CASSLTGVNTEAFF.

V gene TRBV2 combines with J gene TRBJ2-7; 7 bases are shared with TRBD1. CDR1 and CDR2 from the germline V gene are SNHLY and FYNNEI. CDR3 length equals 14 residues. The J segment lost 1 base and the V segment lost 2 bases, leaving 2 bases of the junction unmatched. The CDR3 loop reads CASSERTGSYEQYF. In DNA, the CDR3 is TGTGCCAGCAGTGAAAGGACAGGTTCCTACGAGCAGTACTTC.

This sequence joins TRBV5-8 and TRBJ2-5; TRBD1 matches at 7 bases. The CDR3 is 16 amino acids. Germline values: CDR1 SGHTS, CDR2 YDEGEE. After removal of 3 bases from V and 0 bases from J, the junction contained 8 bases not matched to a gene. CDR3 bases: TGTGCCAGCAGCTCTTACAGGGGAAGGGACCAAGAGACCCAGTACTTC. Protein: CASSSYRGRDQETQYF.

J is TRBJ2-7 and V is TRBV7-2; 10 bases match TRBD1. CDR1 is SGHTA, CDR2 FQGNSA, per germline. J gave up 2 bases and V 3 bases, and 4 bases lay outside the gene matches. This CDR3 spans 15 amino acids. CDR3 amino acids: CASSLDRGTTYEQYF. The CDR3 DNA sequence: TGTGCCAGCAGCTTGGACAGGGGGACCACCTACGAGCAGTACTTC. Full variable domain (rest looked up from reference TRBV7-2 and TRBJ2-7): GAGVSQSPSNKVTEKGKDVELRCDPISGHTALYWYRQSLGQGLEFLIYFQGNSAPDKSGLPSDRFSAERTGGSVSTLTIQRTQQEDSAVYLCASSLDRGTTYEQYFGPGTRLTVT.

In its sample, this clone was seen a few times. CDR3 nucleotides: TGTGCCAGCAGCATTGAGGCTAACTATGGCTACACCTTC. This translates into CASSIEANYGYTF. This chain links TRBV11-3 with TRBJ1-2; unclear D gene. Per germline, CDR1 SGHNT and CDR2 YENEEA. CDR3 length: 13 residues. V lost 5 bases, J lost 0 bases, and 7 bases lay in between.

The chain uses TRBV7-9 and TRBJ1-3; no firm D call. V lost 5 bases to trimming and J lost 0 bases, with 14 bases between them. CDR3 length: 16 amino acids. CDR1 SEHNR and CDR2 FQNEAQ come from the germline V gene (reference sequence). The CDR3 bases are TGTGCCAGCAGCCCCTCGGCGTGGAGCTCTGGAAACACCATATATTTT. Protein sequence: CASSPSAWSSGNTIYF.

For this clone: The same CDR3 also results from other DNA sequences found in this sample. The chain employs TRBV29-1 and TRBJ1-5; TRBD1 agrees at 11 bases. V shed 6 bases, J shed 6 bases, and the junction held 1 base outside the gene matches. The CDR3 totals 12 residues. The germline CDR1 and CDR2 sequences are SQVTM and ANQGSEA. The CDR3 DNA sequence: TGCAGCGTGGGACAGGGGGGTCAGCCCCAGCATTTT. Translating gives CSVGQGGQPQHF.

V usage is TRBV7-2 and J usage is TRBJ2-7; no definite D call. The CDR3 consists of 11 residues. V lost 1 base to trimming and J lost 6 bases, with 4 bases between them. CDR1 and CDR2 (germline): SGHTA, FQGNSA. This CDR3 reads CASSLGVEQYF. As DNA, the CDR3 is TGTGCCAGCAGCTTAGGGGTCGAGCAGTACTTC.

The chain combines TRBV7-3 with TRBJ2-3; perhaps TRBD2 as D (5 bases). Germline-derived CDR1 and CDR2 are SGHTA and FQGTGA. CDR3 length: 16 amino acids. The germline V and J ends were trimmed by 5 bases and 1 base, with 16 bases remaining between them. In DNA form, the CDR3 reads TGTGCCAGCAGCCCCCTCCCAGCGGCCCGCACAGATACGCAGTATTTT. Its protein is CASSPLPAARTDTQYF.

V usage is TRBV29-1 and J usage is TRBJ1-1, with 10 bases lining up with TRBD1. Germline assignment: CDR1 SQVTM and CDR2 ANQGSEA. Trimming removed 6 bases from V and 7 bases from J; junction bases left unmatched: 8. This CDR3 has 13 amino acids. The CDR3 loop is CSVRKRTGGEAFF. For the CDR3, the DNA is TGCAGCGTCAGAAAAAGGACAGGGGGTGAAGCTTTCTTT.

This clone was seen only once. The chain carries TRBV4-3 and TRBJ1-2; 9 bases are shared with TRBD1. Per the germline V gene, CDR1 is LGHNA and CDR2 is YSLEER. The CDR3 extends over 17 amino acids. V shed 0 bases and J 4 bases; nucleotides not matched to a gene: 9. Here the CDR3 DNA reads TGCGCCAGCAGCCAAGATTTTAGTGGACAGGGGAGCTATGGCTACACCTTC. Protein sequence: CASSQDFSGQGSYGYTF.

This CDR3 is CASSIPSRSGNTIYF. The CDR3 coding sequence is TGTGCCAGTAGTATTCCGTCACGCTCTGGAAACACCATATATTTT. The J gene is TRBJ1-3, the V gene TRBV19; D is ambiguous. Germline-derived CDR1 and CDR2 are LNHDA and SQIVND (reference sequence). Trimming took off 3 bases at V and 0 bases at J, with 9 bases between the two ends. This CDR3 comprises 15 residues.

This sequence joins TRBV28 and TRBJ2-1, with D perhaps assigned TRBD1 or TRBD2 (5 bases each). CDR3 size: 12 residues. Germline CDR1 MDHEN, CDR2 SYDVKM. Trimming removed 10 bases at V and 4 bases at J, with 11 bases between. CDR3 amino acids: CATSREYNEQFF. The CDR3 region has the DNA TGTGCCACGTCCAGGGAGTACAATGAGCAGTTCTTC.

The chain uses TRBV5-1 and TRBJ1-2; TRBD1 is a possible D gene (6 bases). Trimming stripped 0 bases from V and 4 bases from J, with 10 bases between. The CDR3 covers 14 residues. The V gene's germline CDR1 is SGHRS and CDR2 YFSETQ. CDR3 amino acids: CASSLEQGGYGYTF. Written as DNA, the CDR3 is TGCGCCAGCAGCTTGGAACAGGGAGGCTATGGCTACACCTTC.